These T cell receptor beta chains were read from a single sample in a study of CD8+ T cells in alopecia areata. Clones were read by immunoSEQ multiplex PCR, and TCRdb kept only the in-frame ones, dropping some. The sample holds more than 200,000 clones, approximately 70% seen once. The sample in question was CD4+ T cells sorted from blood, obtained at week 44, from a patient treated with tofacitinib. The origin of the receptors is a human donor with alopecia areata. Each CDR3 is given with its conserved first and last residue.

j_call	cdr3_length	v_call	cdr3_aa
TRBJ2-7	14	TRBV5-4	CASSLEVGSYEQYF
TRBJ2-1	15	TRBV14	CASSQDFGPTSEQFF
TRBJ2-2	15	TRBV5-6	CASSPGQGNTGELFF
TRBJ1-1	14	TRBV29-1	CSVVGRNMNTEAFF
TRBJ1-1	13	TRBV15	CATSARTDTEAFF
TRBJ2-7	14	TRBV19	CASSIGTDTYEQYF
TRBJ1-5	14	TRBV2	CATTRDRLNQPQHF
TRBJ1-3	16	TRBV5-6	CASSLDLGDSGNTIYF
TRBJ2-3	15	TRBV2	CASSGGQGIADTQYF
TRBJ2-3	11	TRBV19	CASSTGNTQYF
TRBJ1-1	11	TRBV30	CAWSVDTEAFF
TRBJ1-1	14	TRBV25-1	CASNEPGRDTEAFF
TRBJ2-1	17	TRBV11-2	CASNNRGLGSKTNEQFF
TRBJ1-1	14	TRBV30	CAWSAPHRDTEAFF
TRBJ1-5	15	TRBV7-2	CASSFGSGGNQPQHF
TRBJ2-5	15	TRBV5-1	CASSPGQSTLETQYF
TRBJ2-2	13	TRBV30	CAWKIGNTGELFF
TRBJ2-1	14	TRBV7-2	CASSLAQGHNEQFF
TRBJ1-6	14	TRBV30	CAWSEEQLNSPLHF
TRBJ2-3	10	TRBV6-1	CASRDFETYF
TRBJ1-6	13	TRBV6-6	CASSPDSSPSLHF
TRBJ2-7	14	TRBV7-9	CASTTGGLSYEQYF
TRBJ1-1	15	TRBV7-7	CAGGLAGADNTEAFF
TRBJ1-4	16	TRBV25-1	CASSGGIERGVRKLFF
TRBJ2-2	16	TRBV30	CAWRTRSGTNTGELFF
TRBJ1-6	14	TRBV11-2	CASSPGIHNSPLHF
TRBJ2-7	14	TRBV18	CASSTTGLGYEQYF
TRBJ2-2	14	TRBV19	CASRPPGQTGELFF
TRBJ1-5	15	TRBV29-1	CSVVEGAGGNQPQHF
TRBJ1-1	14	TRBV30	CAWTQQGGSTEAFF
TRBJ1-2	12	TRBV19	CASSLQGFGYTF
TRBJ2-5	14	TRBV5-1	CASSEGLRAETQYF
TRBJ2-5	13	TRBV28	CASSETRQETQYF
TRBJ1-2	11	TRBV29-1	CSVEEGTRHTF
TRBJ1-6	14	TRBV10-3	CAISTGTGDSPLHF
TRBJ2-1	16	TRBV4-3	CASSQTLADSYNEQFF
TRBJ1-2	13	TRBV13	CASSSDGVNGYTF
TRBJ1-1	12	TRBV5-6	CASSSPAGAGFF
TRBJ2-3	9	TRBV20-1	CSARGVKYF
TRBJ2-7	13	TRBV2	CASSVELSYEQYF
TRBJ2-3	13	TRBV27	CASSPTRTDTQYF
TRBJ1-1	15	TRBV6-5	CASSYSGQGASEAFF
TRBJ2-7	14	TRBV7-2	CASSSGQGPYEQYF
TRBJ1-1	12	TRBV30	CAWSGPGREAFF
TRBJ1-2	13	TRBV10-2	CASSEVQGGGYTF
TRBJ1-5	13	TRBV7-3	CASSSGGDQPQHF
TRBJ1-1	15	TRBV29-1	CSVGGVTEDNTEAFF
TRBJ1-2	14	TRBV18	CASSPLGRSYGYTF
TRBJ1-4	14	TRBV5-1	CASSPDWGNEKLFF
TRBJ2-7	12	TRBV6-1	CASSDTGGEQYF
TRBJ2-5	16	TRBV7-6	CASSPTGIGPQETQYF
TRBJ1-2	14	TRBV10-2	CASSEDATNYGYTF